A selection of T cell receptor beta chains follows, all from one sample in a study of blood T cell dynamics during melanoma immunotherapy. The table came from immunoSEQ multiplex PCR; TCRdb's copy has only in-frame clones and leaves some out. The data contain over 10,000 clones, about 90% of them singletons. The sequencing here drew on effector memory CD8+ T cells from blood, taken from a patient treated with checkpoint blockade. The receptors here all came from a human donor with melanoma. Both conserved end residues are part of each CDR3. Each record gives: CDR3 protein, CDR3 DNA, V gene, J gene, clone size, D gene. D genes are given only for firm matches. Size is stated for part of the rows, as once, few or many counts, or as a class when the clone is expanded.

CAWSPGTSGFYEQYF	TGTGCCTGGAGCCCGGGGACTAGCGGATTCTACGAGCAGTACTTC	TRBV30	TRBJ2-7	NA	TRBD2
CASSRGRITEAFF	TGTGCCAGCTCTAGGGGGCGGATCACTGAAGCTTTCTTT	TRBV6-5	TRBJ1-1	NA	TRBD1
CASSMLALNTGELFF	TGTGCCAGCAGCATGCTAGCGCTTAACACCGGGGAGCTGTTTTTT	TRBV6-5	TRBJ2-2	NA	NA
CASSHPPQSRANTGELFF	TGTGCCAGTTCCCATCCGCCCCAATCCAGAGCGAACACCGGGGAGCTGTTTTTT	TRBV19	TRBJ2-2	NA	NA
CASSLGRNQPQHF	TGTGCCAGCAGCCTGGGTAGGAATCAGCCCCAGCATTTT	TRBV7-2	TRBJ1-5	NA	NA
CASSLGQGGFEQFF	TGTGCCAGCAGTCTAGGACAGGGGGGCTTCGAGCAGTTCTTC	TRBV27	TRBJ2-1	NA	TRBD1
CASSSGQGGLYEQYF	TGTGCCAGCAGTTCGGGACAGGGGGGCTTGTACGAGCAGTACTTC	TRBV27	TRBJ2-7	NA	TRBD1
CASSILRDREVDEQFF	TGTGCCAGCAGCATACTCCGGGACAGGGAAGTCGATGAGCAGTTCTTC	TRBV7-9	TRBJ2-1	NA	TRBD1
CASSSFTEMNTEAFF	TGTGCCAGCAGCTCCTTTACAGAAATGAACACTGAAGCTTTCTTT	TRBV5-5	TRBJ1-1	NA	NA
CASEGTATMNTEAFF	TGTGCCAGCGAGGGAACAGCTACGATGAACACTGAAGCTTTCTTT	TRBV9	TRBJ1-1	few	NA
CASSPGQNEQFF	TGTGCCAGCAGTCCTGGACAGAATGAGCAGTTCTTC	TRBV7-9	TRBJ2-1	once	NA
CASSLDRVRYQPQHF	TGTGCCAGCAGTCTGGACAGGGTTAGGTATCAGCCCCAGCATTTT	TRBV28	TRBJ1-5	NA	TRBD1
CASSHANRVDTEAFF	TGCGCCAGCAGCCACGCGAACAGGGTTGATACTGAAGCTTTCTTT	TRBV4-3	TRBJ1-1	NA	NA
CASSSTGGPGEQFF	TGTGCCAGCAGCTCGACGGGAGGGCCTGGTGAGCAGTTCTTC	TRBV9	TRBJ2-1	NA	TRBD2
CASSLGELSGNTIYF	TGCGCCAGCAGCCTAGGGGAGCTCTCCGGAAACACCATATATTTT	TRBV4-3	TRBJ1-3	NA	NA
CASSLLWGSGISYEQYF	TGCGCCAGCAGCCTCCTCTGGGGAAGCGGGATCTCCTACGAGCAGTACTTC	TRBV4-1	TRBJ2-7	NA	TRBD2
CASSSSPGPLGLPEAFF	TGTGCCAGCAGCTCCTCTCCGGGACCCCTAGGCCTTCCCGAAGCTTTCTTT	TRBV7-2	TRBJ1-1	NA	NA
CASSWTGVGYTF	TGTGCCAGCAGTTGGACAGGGGTCGGCTACACCTTC	TRBV28	TRBJ1-2	NA	TRBD1
CASSVEGTGGVTDTQYF	TGTGCCAGCAGCGTAGAGGGGACAGGGGGTGTCACAGATACGCAGTATTTT	TRBV9	TRBJ2-3	NA	TRBD1
CASSSGLQTYEQYF	TGTGCCAGCAGCTCGGGACTACAGACCTACGAGCAGTACTTC	TRBV5-6	TRBJ2-7	NA	TRBD2
CASSLDSHEQYF	TGTGCCAGCAGCTTAGATTCCCACGAGCAGTACTTC	TRBV11-2	TRBJ2-7	NA	NA
CAISARDPSEQYF	TGTGCCATCAGTGCGAGGGACCCCTCCGAGCAGTACTTC	TRBV10-3	TRBJ2-7	NA	NA
CASSLSGDEAFF	TGTGCCAGCAGCTTATCCGGGGATGAAGCTTTCTTT	TRBV7-3	TRBJ1-1	NA	NA
CASSQKWSGYEQYF	TGTGCCAGCAGCCAGAAATGGTCTGGGTACGAGCAGTACTTC	TRBV6-5	TRBJ2-7	NA	NA
CASSPAWGQGALNTEAFF	TGTGCCAGTAGTCCCGCCTGGGGACAGGGGGCCCTGAACACTGAAGCTTTCTTT	TRBV19	TRBJ1-1	NA	TRBD1
CAIRQAAVNAYEQYF	TGTGCCATCAGACAGGCTGCGGTTAACGCCTACGAGCAGTACTTC	TRBV28	TRBJ2-7	NA	NA
CASSLTGTLVVEQYF	TGCGCCAGCAGCTTAACAGGGACCCTAGTCGTCGAGCAGTACTTC	TRBV5-1	TRBJ2-7	NA	NA
CATSSRSSYEQYF	TGTGCCACCAGCAGCCGCAGCTCCTACGAGCAGTACTTC	TRBV15	TRBJ2-7	NA	NA
CASSEWEGEGYGYTF	TGTGCCAGCAGTGAATGGGAAGGGGAGGGCTATGGCTACACCTTC	TRBV6-1	TRBJ1-2	NA	NA
CASSTTGFGEKLFF	TGTGCCAGCAGCACAACAGGTTTCGGGGAAAAACTGTTTTTT	TRBV7-8	TRBJ1-4	NA	NA
CASSTRLAGGSYEQYF	TGTGCCAGCAGCACCCGACTAGCGGGAGGGTCCTACGAGCAGTACTTC	TRBV14	TRBJ2-7	once	TRBD2
CASSLSGTGTEQYF	TGTGCCAGCAGTTTATCCGGGACAGGGACAGAGCAGTACTTC	TRBV27	TRBJ2-7	NA	TRBD1
CASSMGLNTEAFF	TGTGCCAGTAGTATGGGCCTGAACACTGAAGCTTTCTTT	TRBV19	TRBJ1-1	NA	NA
CASSIMGSPNEQFF	TGTGCCAGTAGTATTATGGGCAGTCCAAATGAGCAGTTCTTC	TRBV19	TRBJ2-1	NA	NA
CASSLGGTGPYEQYF	TGTGCCAGCAGCTTGGGAGGGACAGGACCCTACGAGCAGTACTTC	TRBV5-4	TRBJ2-7	NA	TRBD1
CASTPSGSPGYGYTF	TGTGCCAGTACCCCCTCCGGGTCCCCGGGCTATGGCTACACCTTC	TRBV19	TRBJ1-2	few	NA
CASYTGGFTEAFF	TGTGCCAGTTATACAGGGGGTTTTACTGAAGCTTTCTTT	TRBV19	TRBJ1-1	NA	TRBD1
CASSLDSPEAFF	TGTGCCAGCAGCTTGGATTCCCCTGAAGCTTTCTTT	TRBV5-4	TRBJ1-1	NA	NA
CASSEYGGWEETQYF	TGTGCCAGCAGTGAATACGGGGGTTGGGAAGAGACCCAGTACTTC	TRBV25-1	TRBJ2-5	NA	NA
CASSFNSGNTIYF	TGTGCCAGCAGTTTCAACTCTGGAAACACCATATATTTT	TRBV6-5	TRBJ1-3	NA	NA
CASSPDRTSYEQYF	TGTGCCAGCAGCCCGGACAGGACCTCCTACGAGCAGTACTTC	TRBV5-4	TRBJ2-7	NA	TRBD1
CATGQRDYSYEQYF	TGTGCCACCGGACAGCGGGACTATTCCTACGAGCAGTACTTC	TRBV5-6	TRBJ2-7	NA	NA
CASKDLDGGNGYTF	TGCGCCAGTAAAGACCTAGACGGAGGCAATGGCTACACCTTC	TRBV5-1	TRBJ1-2	NA	NA
CASSLNGGSTYNEQFF	TGTGCCAGCAGCTTAAATGGAGGTTCAACCTACAATGAGCAGTTCTTC	TRBV7-3	TRBJ2-1	NA	NA
CASSSSSLRREIRNEQFF	TGTGCCAGCAGCTCATCCTCCCTTCGGCGGGAGATAAGGAATGAGCAGTTCTTC	TRBV13	TRBJ2-1	NA	TRBD2
CASGSKGGTEAFF	TGTGCTAGTGGCTCCAAGGGGGGCACTGAAGCTTTCTTT	TRBV12-5	TRBJ1-1	NA	NA
CASSWGMNTEAFF	TGCGCCAGCAGCTGGGGGATGAACACTGAAGCTTTCTTT	TRBV4-3	TRBJ1-1	NA	NA
CASSIRDRGYEQYF	TGTGCCAGTAGTATACGGGACAGGGGCTACGAGCAGTACTTC	TRBV19	TRBJ2-7	NA	TRBD1